One sample yielded the 21 T cell receptor beta chains listed below, sequenced in a study of cytomegalovirus exposure and HLA in healthy donors (dated by TCRdb to the late 2010s). Library generation was performed with the immunoSEQ multiplex PCR assay. The multiplex PCR relied on a mix of 60 forward primers for TCR Vbeta segments and 13 reverse primers for TCR Jbeta segments. This is the immuneACCESS table as TCRdb keeps it, with only in-frame sequences that have V and J called. A part of the clones is gone; compared with another copy, unresolved V genes explain less than half, and the rest is unexplained. Across this sample there are about 170,000 clones, with 73% seen only once. The top ten clones comprise about 5% of the sample. The sequencing sample was made of PBMCs. These receptors were taken from a woman aged 18 to 35 in good health and CMV-seropositive.

V is TRBV29-1 and J is TRBJ2-7; 8 bases fit TRBD1. J lost 3 bases, V lost 6 bases, and 10 bases had no gene match. From germline, CDR1 is SQVTM and CDR2 ANQGSEA. The CDR3 consists of 14 residues. CDR3 sequence reads: CSVASGTGYYEQYF. For the CDR3, the DNA is TGCAGCGTGGCCTCCGGGACAGGCTACTACGAGCAGTACTTC.

This chain uses TRBV30 with TRBJ1-6; D is undetermined. Germline CDR1 reads GTSNPN; CDR2 reads SVGIG (reference sequence). This CDR3 comprises 16 residues. Trimming shortened V by 3 bases and J by 5 bases, and 17 bases separated the two germline ends. The CDR3 DNA reads as TGTGCCTGGAGCCTGAAACATGGGCAGAATAATTCACCCCTCCACTTT. Protein product: CAWSLKHGQNNSPLHF. Full variable domain (outside the CDR3, taken from reference TRBV30 and TRBJ1-6): SQTIHQWPATLVQPVGSPLSLECTVEGTSNPNLYWYRQAAGRGLQLLFYSVGIGQISSEVPQNLSASRPQDRQFILSSKKLLLSDSGFYLCAWSLKHGQNNSPLHFGNGTRLTVT.

This clone was picked up one time. A junction end diverges from the germline sequence, so it may reflect a read error. The gene calls are TRBV7-9 and TRBJ2-7; tentatively, D is TRBD2 (6 bases). Germline loops: CDR1 SEHNR, CDR2 FQNEAQ (reference sequence). The CDR3 runs 14 residues. In DNA, the CDR3 is TGTTCCAGCAGTCGTCCGGGACTCAGGTACGAGCAGTACTTC. Amino acid sequence: CSSSRPGLRYEQYF.

The chain links TRBV5-1 to TRBJ1-6, with 10 bases matching TRBD1. Germline lookup yields CDR1 SGHRS and CDR2 YFSETQ. V shed 3 bases and J 10 bases; nucleotides not matched to a gene: 7. The CDR3 consists of 15 residues. CDR3 amino acids: CASSWETGGRSPLHF. CDR3 sequence (DNA): TGCGCCAGCAGCTGGGAGACAGGGGGCAGATCACCCCTCCACTTT.

There are a few counts of this clone. V gene TRBV9 combines with J gene TRBJ2-5, with TRBD2 matching 7 bases. J was trimmed by 5 bases and V by 2 bases; bases with no gene match: 12. CDR1 and CDR2 (germline): SGDLS, YYNGEE. This CDR3 region has 16 residues. The CDR3, as DNA: TGTGCCAGCAGCGTCGGCAAGGGGAGGGGAGCGGAGACCCAGTACTTC. Residues: CASSVGKGRGAETQYF.

Only a few counts were recorded for this clone. The chain is built from TRBV5-6 and TRBJ2-5, with 7 bases fitting TRBD1. CDR1 is SGHDT, CDR2 YYEEEE, per germline. This CDR3 region has 16 residues. Germline trimming cut 0 bases from V and 0 bases from J; bases unmatched to any gene: 5. The chain's CDR3 is CASSLGGTVYQETQYF. The CDR3 coding sequence is TGTGCCAGCAGCTTGGGGGGGACAGTTTACCAAGAGACCCAGTACTTC.

Of note for this clone: At one of its ends the junction is not consistent with the germline gene, which may arise from a read error. The chain is built from TRBV7-7 and TRBJ2-7; TRBD1 matches 7 bases. The CDR3 length is 14 residues. CDR1 SSHAT and CDR2 FNYEAQ come from the germline V gene (reference sequence). The CDR3 coding sequence is TGTGCTAGCAGCTTAGAAAGGACAGGCTACGAGCAGTACTTC. Its translation is CASSLERTGYEQYF. The full variable domain, with the rest looked up from reference TRBV7-7 and TRBJ2-7, is GAGVSQSPRYKVTKRGQDVTLRCDPISSHATLYWYQQALGQGPEFLTYFNYEAQPDKSGLPSDRFSAERPEGSISTLTIQRTEQRDSAMYRCASSLERTGYEQYFGPGTRLTVT.

The J gene is TRBJ2-1, the V gene TRBV7-9, with D unclear. This CDR3 is built from 13 residues. Germline V CDR1 and CDR2: SEHNR, FQNEAQ (reference sequence). V was pared by 6 bases and J by 5 bases, with 11 bases between. Here the CDR3 DNA reads TGTGCCAGCAGACTTACCCAGGACAATGAGCAGTTCTTC. It yields the protein CASRLTQDNEQFF.

The genes are TRBV7-2 and TRBJ2-2; a possible D gene is TRBD1 (6 bases). The germline V gene encodes CDR1 SGHTA and CDR2 FQGNSA. V was pared by 5 bases and J by 6 bases, with 10 bases between. The CDR3 is 13 residues long. In DNA form, the CDR3 reads TGTGCCAGCAGCGGATACAGGGCCGGGGAGCTGTTTTTT. Amino acid sequence: CASSGYRAGELFF.

The sample holds a few counts of this clone. The rearrangement joins TRBV9 to TRBJ1-2; D ambiguous. The V and J ends lost 2 bases and 3 bases respectively, with 14 bases between them. This CDR3 region has 15 residues. Germline values: CDR1 SGDLS, CDR2 YYNGEE. The CDR3 reads CASSVGVHSDYGYTF. The CDR3 region has the DNA TGTGCCAGCAGCGTCGGGGTTCATTCGGACTATGGCTACACCTTC.

The chain joins TRBV2 to TRBJ1-4, with TRBD1 matching over 8 bases. V lost 9 bases and J lost 7; bases outside the gene matches: 10. Germline V gives CDR1 SNHLY, CDR2 FYNNEI. This CDR3 is built from 14 residues. The CDR3 DNA follows: TGTGCCAGTTCACTCGGACAGGGTTTTGAAAAACTGTTTTTT. It translates to CASSLGQGFEKLFF.

The CDR3 loop reads CASCEATDTQYF. The CDR3, as DNA: TGTGCCAGCTGCGAGGCAACAGATACGCAGTATTTT. This chain connects TRBV2 to TRBJ2-3; D ambiguous. V lost 8 bases and J 3 bases, leaving 9 bases between the germline ends. Per germline, CDR1 SNHLY and CDR2 FYNNEI. The CDR3 loop spans 12 amino acids. Based on the CDR3 plus reference TRBV2 and TRBJ2-3, the full variable domain is EPEVTQTPSHQVTQMGQEVILRCVPISNHLYFYWYRQILGQKVEFLVSFYNNEISEKSEIFDDQFSVERPDGSNFTLKIRSTKLEDSAMYFCASCEATDTQYFGPGTRLTVL.

J is TRBJ2-1 and V is TRBV2; 8 bases align to TRBD1. The V segment lost 8 bases and the J segment 9 bases; nucleotides outside the gene matches: 6. The germline V gene has CDR1 SNHLY and CDR2 FYNNEI. CDR3 length equals 12 residues. The CDR3 reads CASVAGGTEQFF. The CDR3 nucleotides read TGTGCCAGCGTGGCAGGGGGCACTGAGCAGTTCTTC.

This clone turned up a few times. The rearrangement uses TRBV28 and TRBJ2-5, with 11 bases fitting TRBD2. The length of the CDR3 is 15 residues. CDR1 and CDR2 (germline): MDHEN, SYDVKM. The V segment lost 6 bases and the J segment 2 bases; nucleotides outside the gene matches: 5. This CDR3 is CASSGPSGGQETQYF. CDR3 coding DNA: TGTGCCAGCAGCGGCCCTAGCGGGGGGCAAGAGACCCAGTACTTC.

V and J are TRBV7-2 and TRBJ2-3; TRBD2 agrees at 10 bases. V shed 5 bases, J shed 7 bases, and the junction held 12 bases outside the gene matches. Germline loops: CDR1 SGHTA, CDR2 FQGNSA. This CDR3 spans 16 amino acids. DNA of the CDR3: TGTGCCAGCAGCCGGGCGCGCCTAGCGGGGGTCCATACGCAGTATTTT. Protein product: CASSRARLAGVHTQYF.

V and J are TRBV7-9 and TRBJ2-3; 7 nucleotides agree with TRBD1. The V segment lost 1 base and the J segment 4 bases; nucleotides outside the gene matches: 8. The germline CDR1 and CDR2 sequences are SEHNR and FQNEAQ (reference sequence). CDR3 size: 16 residues. DNA of the CDR3: TGTGCCAGCAGCTTAGTGGGACAGTCAGAGGCAGATACGCAGTATTTT. Its translation: CASSLVGQSEADTQYF.

The chain combines TRBV19 with TRBJ2-7; 7 bases are shared with TRBD1. Germline assignment: CDR1 LNHDA and CDR2 SQIVND (reference sequence). Trimming took 0 bases from V and 3 from J; bases not matched to a gene: 2. The CDR3 extends over 14 amino acids. CDR3 loop: CASSIDPGGYEQYF. The CDR3 nucleotides are TGTGCCAGTAGTATAGACCCAGGGGGCTACGAGCAGTACTTC. The full variable domain, rest sourced from reference TRBV19 and TRBJ2-7, is DGGITQSPKYLFRKEGQNVTLSCEQNLNHDAMYWYRQDPGQGLRLIYYSQIVNDFQKGDIAEGYSVSREKKESFPLTVTSAQKNPTAFYLCASSIDPGGYEQYFGPGTRLTVT.

The chain joins TRBV5-6 to TRBJ2-5; 7 nucleotides align to TRBD2. The CDR3 loop spans 16 amino acids. Germline values: CDR1 SGHDT, CDR2 YYEEEE. The J segment lost 3 bases and the V segment lost 3 bases, leaving 11 bases of the junction unmatched. CDR3 residues: CASSSLEWAGEETQYF. CDR3 coding DNA: TGTGCCAGCAGCTCCCTGGAATGGGCGGGGGAAGAGACCCAGTACTTC.

The J gene is TRBJ1-2, the V gene TRBV29-1; D is ambiguous. Germline values: CDR1 SQVTM, CDR2 ANQGSEA. The CDR3 length is 12 residues. V was shortened by 3 bases and J by 2 bases, with 7 bases between the two germline ends. The CDR3 sequence is CSVDSGNYGYTF. For the CDR3, the DNA is TGCAGCGTTGATTCGGGGAACTATGGCTACACCTTC.

The V call is TRBV7-3, the J call TRBJ2-3; TRBD2 matches 13 bases. Germline V gene data show CDR1 as SGHTA and CDR2 as FQGTGA. The CDR3 spans 18 residues. The trim removed 1 base at V and 2 bases at J, leaving 6 bases unmatched. CDR3 sequence reads: CASSLMGTSGAFTDTQYF. The CDR3 coding sequence is TGTGCCAGCAGCTTAATGGGGACTAGCGGGGCGTTCACAGATACGCAGTATTTT.

V is TRBV30 and J is TRBJ1-2, with D hard to call. Germline V lookup: CDR1 GTSNPN, CDR2 SVGIG (reference sequence). Trimming removed 3 bases from V and 2 bases from J, with 10 bases in between. This CDR3 is built from 13 residues. CDR3 sequence reads: CAWSAATNYGYTF. CDR3 nucleotide sequence: TGTGCCTGGAGCGCGGCAACCAACTATGGCTACACCTTC.